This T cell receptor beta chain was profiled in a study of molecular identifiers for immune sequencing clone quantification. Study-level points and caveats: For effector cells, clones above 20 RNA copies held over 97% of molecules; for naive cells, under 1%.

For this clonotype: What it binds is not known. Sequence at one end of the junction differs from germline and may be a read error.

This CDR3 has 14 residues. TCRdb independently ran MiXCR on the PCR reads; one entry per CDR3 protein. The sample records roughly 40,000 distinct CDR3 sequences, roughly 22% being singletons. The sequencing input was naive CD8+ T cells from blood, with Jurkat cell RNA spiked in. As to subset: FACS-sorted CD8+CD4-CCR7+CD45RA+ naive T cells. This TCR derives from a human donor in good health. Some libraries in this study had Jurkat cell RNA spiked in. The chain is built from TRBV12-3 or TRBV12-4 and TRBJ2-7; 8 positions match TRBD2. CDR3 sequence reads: CVSRIAGSTLEQYF. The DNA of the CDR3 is TGTGTCAGCAGAATAGCGGGGTCGACTCTCGAGCAGTACTTC.